This TCR beta chain was identified during a study of blood T cell repertoires in COVID-19. For the study at large: From the United States, Italy and Spain came samples of acute and convalescent COVID-19. Sample material is recorded as cDNA or gDNA derived from T cells, B-cell-depleted T cells, or PBMCs.

V lost 2 bases and J lost 1, with 8 bases in between. CDR1 and CDR2 from the germline V gene are LGHDT and YNNKEL (reference sequence). CDR3 length: 14 residues. Original handling: The authors estimated nucleated cell counts from reference gene primer amplification. The method was immunoSEQ multiplex PCR; TCRdb's version includes in-frame clones alone and lacks a portion of them. The V and J calls and clone size were taken over from that table, and D and trimming were inferred from the DNA. The repertoire holds about 380,000 clones, with about four fifths as singletons. J is TRBJ1-1 and V is TRBV3-1 (or the pseudogene TRBV3-2); a weak D match, TRBD1 (6 bases). The TCR was taken from a human donor with acute or convalescent COVID-19. The donor label of this sample is uncertain. Sequenced sample: peripheral blood. CDR3 sequence (DNA): TGTGCCAGCAGCCAAATACAGGGGAACACTGAAGCTTTCTTT. Translating it yields CASSQIQGNTEAFF.